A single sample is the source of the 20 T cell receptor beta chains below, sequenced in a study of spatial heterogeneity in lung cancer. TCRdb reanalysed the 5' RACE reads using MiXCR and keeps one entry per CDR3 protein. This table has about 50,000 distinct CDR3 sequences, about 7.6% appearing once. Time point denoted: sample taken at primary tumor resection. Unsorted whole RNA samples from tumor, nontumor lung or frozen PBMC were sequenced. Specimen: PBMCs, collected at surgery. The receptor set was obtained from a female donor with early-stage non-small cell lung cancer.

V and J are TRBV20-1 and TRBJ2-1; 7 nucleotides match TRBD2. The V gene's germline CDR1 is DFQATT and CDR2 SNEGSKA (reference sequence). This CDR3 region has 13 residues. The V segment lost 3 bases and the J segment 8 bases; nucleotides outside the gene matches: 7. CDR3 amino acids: CSARRGLVYEQFF. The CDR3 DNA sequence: TGCAGTGCTAGGAGAGGACTAGTCTATGAGCAGTTCTTC.

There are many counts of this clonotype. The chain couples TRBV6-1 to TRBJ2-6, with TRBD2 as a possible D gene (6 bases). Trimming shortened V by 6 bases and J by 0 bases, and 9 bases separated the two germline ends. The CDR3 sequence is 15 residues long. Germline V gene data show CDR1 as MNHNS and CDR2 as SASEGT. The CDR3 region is CASRSGVSGANVLTF. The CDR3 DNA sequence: TGTGCCAGCAGATCGGGAGTCTCTGGGGCCAACGTCCTGACTTTC.

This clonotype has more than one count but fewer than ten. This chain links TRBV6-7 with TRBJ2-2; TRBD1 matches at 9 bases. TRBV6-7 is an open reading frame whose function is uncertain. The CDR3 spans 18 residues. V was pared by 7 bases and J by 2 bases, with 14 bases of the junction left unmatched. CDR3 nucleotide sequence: TGTGCCAGCACCAAAAATTACAGGGGGCGAGCCAACACCGGGGAGCTGTTTTTT. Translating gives CASTKNYRGRANTGELFF.

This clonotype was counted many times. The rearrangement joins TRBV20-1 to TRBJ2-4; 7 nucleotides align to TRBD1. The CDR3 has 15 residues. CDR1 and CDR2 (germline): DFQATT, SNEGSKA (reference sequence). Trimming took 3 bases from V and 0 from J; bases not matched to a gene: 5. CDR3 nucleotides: TGCAGTGCTAGTCCACAGGGGATAGCCAAAAACATTCAGTACTTC. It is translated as CSASPQGIAKNIQYF.

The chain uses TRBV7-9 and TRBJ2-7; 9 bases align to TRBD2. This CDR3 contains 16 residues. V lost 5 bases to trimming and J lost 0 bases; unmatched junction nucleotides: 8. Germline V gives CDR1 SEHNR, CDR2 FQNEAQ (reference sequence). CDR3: CASSRAAGGLSYEQYF. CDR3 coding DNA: TGTGCCAGCAGCCGTGCAGCGGGGGGCCTCTCCTACGAGCAGTACTTC.

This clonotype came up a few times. CDR3 DNA sequence: TGTGCCAGCAGTTTATGGTCTAGCGGGGTGGGCGGGGAGCTGTTTTTT. Translation gives CASSLWSSGVGGELFF. The chain has TRBV27 and TRBJ2-2; 9 nucleotides agree with TRBD2. This CDR3 comprises 16 residues. Trimming cost V 1 base and J 7 bases; bases outside gene matches: 7. In germline, CDR1 is MNHEY, CDR2 SMNVEV (reference sequence).

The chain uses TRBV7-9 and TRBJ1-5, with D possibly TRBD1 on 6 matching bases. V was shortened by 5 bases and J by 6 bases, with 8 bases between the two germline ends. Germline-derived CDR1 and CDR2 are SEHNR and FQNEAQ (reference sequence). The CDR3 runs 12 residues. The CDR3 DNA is TGTGCCAGCAGCATACAGGGTCAGCCCCAGCATTTT. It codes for CASSIQGQPQHF.

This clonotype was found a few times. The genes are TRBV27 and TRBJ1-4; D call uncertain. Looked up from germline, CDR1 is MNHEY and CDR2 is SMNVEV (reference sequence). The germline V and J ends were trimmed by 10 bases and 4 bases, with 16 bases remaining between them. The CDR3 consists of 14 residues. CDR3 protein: CANRDGRINEKLFF. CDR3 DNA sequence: TGTGCCAACCGAGATGGTCGGATTAATGAAAAACTGTTTTTT.

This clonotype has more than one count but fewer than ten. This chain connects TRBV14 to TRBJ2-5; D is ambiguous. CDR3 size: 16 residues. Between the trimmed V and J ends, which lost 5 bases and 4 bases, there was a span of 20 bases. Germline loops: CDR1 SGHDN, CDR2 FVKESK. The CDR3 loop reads CASSNHRAQTRETQYF. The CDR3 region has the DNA TGTGCCAGCAGCAATCACCGGGCCCAGACACGAGAGACCCAGTACTTC.

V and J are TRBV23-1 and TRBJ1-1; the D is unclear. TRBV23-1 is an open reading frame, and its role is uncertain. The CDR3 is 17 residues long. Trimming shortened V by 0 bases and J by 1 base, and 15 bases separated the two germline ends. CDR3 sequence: CASSQSALGPGNTEAFF. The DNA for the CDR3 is TGCGCCAGCAGTCAATCGGCATTAGGGCCGGGGAACACTGAAGCTTTCTTT.

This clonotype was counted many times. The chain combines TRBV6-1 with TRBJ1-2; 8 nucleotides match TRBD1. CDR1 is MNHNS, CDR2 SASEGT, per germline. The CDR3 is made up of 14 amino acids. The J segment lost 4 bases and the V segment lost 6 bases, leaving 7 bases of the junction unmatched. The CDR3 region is CASSPGQVIYGYTF. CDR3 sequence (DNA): TGTGCCAGCAGCCCGGGACAGGTGATCTATGGCTACACCTTC.

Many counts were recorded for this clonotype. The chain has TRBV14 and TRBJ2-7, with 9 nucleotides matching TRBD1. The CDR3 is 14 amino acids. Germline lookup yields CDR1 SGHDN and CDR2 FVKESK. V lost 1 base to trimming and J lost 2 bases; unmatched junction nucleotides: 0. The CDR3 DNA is TGTGCCAGCAGCCAAGGGACAGGGGCCTACGAGCAGTACTTC. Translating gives CASSQGTGAYEQYF.

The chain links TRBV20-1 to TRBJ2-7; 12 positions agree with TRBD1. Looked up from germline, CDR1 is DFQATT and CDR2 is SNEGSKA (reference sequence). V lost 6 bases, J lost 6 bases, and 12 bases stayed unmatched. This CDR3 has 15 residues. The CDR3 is CSAIFPGQGASEQYF. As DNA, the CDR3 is TGCAGTGCCATCTTCCCGGGACAGGGGGCTTCCGAGCAGTACTTC.

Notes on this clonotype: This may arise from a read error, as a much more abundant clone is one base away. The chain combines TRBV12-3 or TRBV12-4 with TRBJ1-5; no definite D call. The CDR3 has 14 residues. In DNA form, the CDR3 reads TGTGCCAGCAAGGGCCGATCAGGCAATCAGCTCCAGCATTTT. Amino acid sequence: CASKGRSGNQLQHF.

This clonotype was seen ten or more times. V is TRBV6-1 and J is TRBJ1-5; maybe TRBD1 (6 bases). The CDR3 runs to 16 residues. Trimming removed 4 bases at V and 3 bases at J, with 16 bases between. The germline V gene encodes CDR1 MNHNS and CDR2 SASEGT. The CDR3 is CASSVNSGGHNQPQHF. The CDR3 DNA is TGTGCCAGCAGTGTGAACAGTGGGGGGCACAATCAGCCCCAGCATTTT.

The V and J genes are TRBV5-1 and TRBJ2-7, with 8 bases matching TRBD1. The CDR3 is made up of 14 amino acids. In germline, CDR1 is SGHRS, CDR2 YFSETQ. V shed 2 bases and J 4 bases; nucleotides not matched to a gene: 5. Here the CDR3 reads CASSLGRGLYEQYF. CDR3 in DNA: TGCGCCAGCAGCTTAGGCAGGGGGCTTTACGAGCAGTACTTC.

Here the CDR3 reads CASSFNRDTGELFF. The CDR3 DNA reads TGTGCCAGCAGTTTTAACAGGGACACCGGGGAGCTGTTTTTT. The rearrangement uses TRBV27 and TRBJ2-2; TRBD1 might be the D (6 bases). The germline V gene encodes CDR1 MNHEY and CDR2 SMNVEV (reference sequence). Trimming took 3 bases from V and 3 from J, leaving 8 bases between them. The CDR3 consists of 14 residues.

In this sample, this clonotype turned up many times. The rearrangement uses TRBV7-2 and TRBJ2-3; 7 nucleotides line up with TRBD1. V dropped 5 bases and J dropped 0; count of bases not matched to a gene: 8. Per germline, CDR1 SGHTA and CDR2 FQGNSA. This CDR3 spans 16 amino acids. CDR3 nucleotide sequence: TGTGCCAGCAGCCCCCGACAGGGTGGGAGCACAGATACGCAGTATTTT. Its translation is CASSPRQGGSTDTQYF.

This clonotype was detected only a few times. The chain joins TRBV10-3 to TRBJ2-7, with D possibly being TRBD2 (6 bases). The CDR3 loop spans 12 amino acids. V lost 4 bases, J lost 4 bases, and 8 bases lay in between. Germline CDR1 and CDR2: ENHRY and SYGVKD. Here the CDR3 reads CAISVGGYEQYF. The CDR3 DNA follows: TGTGCCATCAGTGTTGGGGGGTACGAGCAGTACTTC.

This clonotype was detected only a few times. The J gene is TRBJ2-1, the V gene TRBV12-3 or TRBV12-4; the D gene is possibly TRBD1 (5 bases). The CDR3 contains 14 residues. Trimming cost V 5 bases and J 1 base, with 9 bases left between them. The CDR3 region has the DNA TGTGCCAGCAGTCCCCAGGGTTCCTACAATGAGCAGTTCTTC. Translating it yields CASSPQGSYNEQFF.